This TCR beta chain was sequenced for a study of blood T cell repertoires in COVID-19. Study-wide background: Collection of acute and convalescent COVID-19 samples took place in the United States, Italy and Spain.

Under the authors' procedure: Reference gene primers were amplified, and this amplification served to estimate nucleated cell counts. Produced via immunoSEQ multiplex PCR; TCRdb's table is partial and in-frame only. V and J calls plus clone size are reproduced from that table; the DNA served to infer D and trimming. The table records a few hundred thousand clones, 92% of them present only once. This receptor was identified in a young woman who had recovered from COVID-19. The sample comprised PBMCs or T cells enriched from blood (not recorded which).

The CDR3 region is CASNTGGQAEQYF. Here the CDR3 DNA reads TGTGCCAGCAATACGGGAGGCCAGGCCGAGCAGTACTTC. V and J are TRBV28 and TRBJ2-7; 7 bases align to TRBD2. The junction had 9 bases not matched to a gene; V was cut back by 7 bases and J by 6 bases. The CDR3 covers 13 residues. In germline, CDR1 is MDHEN, CDR2 SYDVKM.